The 16 T cell receptor beta chains in this list originate from one sample, sequenced in a study of beta chain features in type 1 diabetes. Study outcomes and limitations: TCRB CDR3s from Type 1 diabetes patients were moderately but significantly shorter in all four CD4+ subsets.

Their target antigens are unknown. As every portion of the isolated RNA was reverse transcribed, the sequencing read expressed TCRB transcripts. Libraries were prepared by immunoSEQ multiplex PCR; TCRdb keeps only in-frame clonotypes and omits some of them. The repertoire holds about 240,000 clones, 11% to 15% seen once, with almost 0.02% in the top ten. What was sequenced was naive CD4+ T cells from blood. Receptor source: a man aged 25 to 40 with type 1 diabetes.

In its sample, this clone was seen a few times. The chain has TRBV5-1 and TRBJ2-6; 7 bases map to TRBD1. Germline CDR1 is SGHRS and CDR2 is YFSETQ. CDR3 length: 15 amino acids. J was trimmed by 2 bases and V by 4 bases; bases with no gene match: 3. DNA for the CDR3: TGCGCCAGCAGCCAGCAGGGGGCTGGGGCCAACGTCCTGACTTTC. Translating it yields CASSQQGAGANVLTF.

This rearrangement joins TRBV7-9 to TRBJ1-6; 9 nucleotides match TRBD1. The V and J ends lost 1 base and 4 bases, in that order; junction bases with no gene match: 5. Germline V CDR1 and CDR2: SEHNR, FQNEAQ (reference sequence). The CDR3 consists of 17 residues. In nucleotides, the CDR3 is TGTGCCAGCAGCTTAGAAACCGGGACAGGGTATAATTCACCCCTCCACTTT. It specifies CASSLETGTGYNSPLHF.

This clone was observed a handful of times. The chain links TRBV29-1 to TRBJ2-1, with unresolved D. The CDR3 sequence is 14 residues long. Per the germline V gene, CDR1 is SQVTM and CDR2 is ANQGSEA. V was pared by 6 bases and J by 1 base, with 13 bases between. The CDR3 DNA sequence: TGCAGCGTCAAGTCCCCGCGGTCCTACAATGAGCAGTTCTTC. This sequence encodes CSVKSPRSYNEQFF.

The chain joins TRBV11-2 to TRBJ1-1; D is undetermined. The CDR3 covers 12 residues. Germline CDR1 is SGHAT and CDR2 is FQNNGV. V was clipped by 1 base and J by 6 bases, with 6 bases between them. CDR3 in amino acids: CASSLGLAEAFF. The CDR3 DNA reads TGTGCCAGCAGCTTAGGTCTTGCTGAAGCTTTCTTT.

The CDR3 sequence is CASSPLDSTDTQYF. CDR3 nucleotides: TGTGCCAGCTCACCATTAGATAGCACAGATACGCAGTATTTT. The chain has TRBV18 and TRBJ2-3, with D unresolved. The germline CDR1 and CDR2 sequences are KGHSH and LQKENI. V lost 2 bases and J lost 0, with 6 bases in between. The CDR3 has 14 amino acids.

This chain connects TRBV6-5 to TRBJ2-7; TRBD2 is a possible D gene (5 bases). Per germline, CDR1 MNHEY and CDR2 SVGAGI. The CDR3 consists of 14 residues. V lost 5 bases, J lost 6 bases, and 17 bases lay in between. CDR3: CASSGLEALAEQYF. CDR3 DNA: TGTGCCAGCAGTGGGTTGGAGGCTCTTGCCGAGCAGTACTTC.

This clone turned up a few times. The chain recombines TRBV6-5 with TRBJ2-1; D is possibly TRBD2 (5 bases). The CDR3 consists of 16 residues. Trimming took off 2 bases at V and 13 bases at J, with 24 bases between the two ends. Germline CDR1 is MNHEY and CDR2 is SVGAGI. CDR3: CASSYHMAVYNEGQFF. Here the CDR3 DNA reads TGTGCCAGCAGTTACCACATGGCAGTATACAATGAGGGACAGTTCTTC.

The chain recombines TRBV15 with TRBJ1-3; D not resolved. Germline-derived CDR1 and CDR2 are LNHNV and YYDKDF (reference sequence). Trimming pared 0 bases from V and 2 bases from J, leaving 11 bases between. This CDR3 has 16 amino acids. CDR3 loop: CATSRDHLGAGNTIYF. DNA for the CDR3: TGTGCCACCAGCAGAGATCATTTGGGCGCTGGAAACACCATATATTTT.

The chain couples TRBV10-2 to TRBJ2-5, with a weak D call TRBD2 (6 bases). V was clipped by 8 bases and J by 1 base, with 11 bases between them. This CDR3 has 13 amino acids. Germline loops: CDR1 WSHSY, CDR2 SAAADI. The CDR3 protein is CASGGAGQETQYF. The CDR3, as DNA: TGCGCCAGCGGGGGAGCGGGCCAAGAGACCCAGTACTTC.

The chain employs TRBV30 and TRBJ1-5, with TRBD1 matching 10 bases. The junction had 4 bases not matched to a gene; V was cut back by 6 bases and J by 5 bases. Germline-derived CDR1 and CDR2 are GTSNPN and SVGIG (reference sequence). This CDR3 has 13 amino acids. The CDR3 is CACRGTGDQPQHF. The CDR3 coding sequence is TGTGCCTGCCGAGGGACAGGGGATCAGCCCCAGCATTTT.

This clone was observed a handful of times. The J gene is TRBJ2-7, the V gene TRBV7-9; D perhaps matches TRBD1 (6 bases). V gave up 2 bases and J gave up 3 bases, with 14 bases separating them. The CDR3 is made up of 15 amino acids. Germline CDR1 SEHNR, CDR2 FQNEAQ (reference sequence). The CDR3 region is CASSLSKGGDYEQYF. CDR3 nucleotide sequence: TGTGCCAGCAGCTTATCGAAAGGGGGAGACTACGAGCAGTACTTC.

This chain links TRBV7-2 with TRBJ2-7, with TRBD2 identical over 13 bases. This CDR3 region has 15 residues. Germline CDR1 is SGHTA and CDR2 is FQGNSA. Unmatched junction bases numbered 7, after V lost 5 bases and J lost 6 bases. The CDR3, as DNA: TGTGCCAGCAGCCCCACTAGCGGGAGGGCCACCGAGCAGTACTTC. Protein product: CASSPTSGRATEQYF. Full variable domain (rest looked up from reference TRBV7-2 and TRBJ2-7): GAGVSQSPSNKVTEKGKDVELRCDPISGHTALYWYRQSLGQGLEFLIYFQGNSAPDKSGLPSDRFSAERTGGSVSTLTIQRTQQEDSAVYLCASSPTSGRATEQYFGPGTRLTVT.

This rearrangement joins TRBV5-1 to TRBJ2-2; possible D gene TRBD1, 7 bases. Germline V CDR1 and CDR2: SGHRS, YFSETQ. V lost 0 bases to trimming and J lost 5 bases, with 17 bases between them. CDR3 length equals 17 residues. CDR3 coding DNA: TGCGCCAGCAGCTTGGGCCCCCCACAGGGGAGGACCGGGGAGCTGTTTTTT. It specifies CASSLGPPQGRTGELFF.

The V and J genes are TRBV5-6 and TRBJ1-5; D remains ambiguous. The CDR3 is made up of 15 amino acids. Germline V gene data show CDR1 as SGHDT and CDR2 as YYEEEE. Trimming pared 2 bases from V and 2 bases from J, leaving 11 bases between. DNA for the CDR3: TGTGCCAGCAGCTTATACGCAGAGGGCAATCAGCCCCAGCATTTT. Its protein is CASSLYAEGNQPQHF.

The V gene is TRBV11-2, the J gene TRBJ2-5, with 9 nucleotides matching TRBD2. Germline CDR1 reads SGHAT; CDR2 reads FQNNGV. J was trimmed by 5 bases and V by 5 bases; bases with no gene match: 6. This CDR3 is 14 amino acids long. The CDR3 sequence: CASSRSGRRETQYF. The CDR3 DNA follows: TGTGCCAGCAGCCGGAGCGGGAGGCGGGAGACCCAGTACTTC.

The J gene is TRBJ2-5, the V gene TRBV30; TRBD1 aligns across 9 bases. The last part of the DNA fits TRBJ2-7 better; the J call may be wrong. The CDR3 spans 13 residues. Per the germline V gene, CDR1 is GTSNPN and CDR2 is SVGIG (reference sequence). The DNA of the CDR3 is TGTGCCTGGAGCGAGGACAGGGGCTACGAGCAGTACTTC. Translated, it gives CAWSEDRGYEQYF.